These 21 T cell receptor beta chains came from one sample sequenced in a study of PD-L1 blockade in urothelial cancer. Regarding time point: pretreatment peripheral blood. TCRdb's table, derived via immunoSEQ multiplex PCR, lists solely in-frame clones and lacks some. This sample has approximately 71,000 clones, with 65% to 85% found just once. The material sequenced was PBMCs, taken around atezolizumab (anti-PD-L1) treatment. The source of these receptors is a woman aged 65 to 85 with urothelial cancer.

This clone showed up just once. The chain links TRBV2 to TRBJ1-3; unclear D gene. V shed 2 bases and J shed 4 bases, with 27 bases lying between them. This CDR3 spans 20 amino acids. Germline values: CDR1 SNHLY, CDR2 FYNNEI. The DNA for the CDR3 is TGTGCCAGCAGTGAATTTGGATTTGGGGAGGGCGTGGAGTCCGGAAACACCATATATTTT. Amino acids: CASSEFGFGEGVESGNTIYF.

This chain links TRBV5-1 with TRBJ2-6; 7 bases align to TRBD1. J lost 2 bases, V lost 1 base, and 6 bases had no gene match. The CDR3 has 17 residues. CDR1 is SGHRS and CDR2 is YFSETQ in the germline V gene. The CDR3 bases are TGCGCCAGCAGCTTGTCCGGGACAGCAACTGGGGCCAACGTCCTGACTTTC. Its translation is CASSLSGTATGANVLTF.

The chain recombines TRBV19 with TRBJ1-5, with D possibly matching TRBD1 (5 bases). V shed 4 bases and J shed 5 bases, with 9 bases lying between them. Looked up from germline, CDR1 is LNHDA and CDR2 is SQIVND (reference sequence). This CDR3 region has 13 residues. CDR3 sequence: CASSTSRDQPQHF. The CDR3 nucleotides are TGTGCCAGTAGTACGAGCAGGGATCAGCCCCAGCATTTT. The full variable domain, completed using reference TRBV19 and TRBJ1-5, is DGGITQSPKYLFRKEGQNVTLSCEQNLNHDAMYWYRQDPGQGLRLIYYSQIVNDFQKGDIAEGYSVSREKKESFPLTVTSAQKNPTAFYLCASSTSRDQPQHFGDGTRLSIL.

The sample holds one count of this clone. CDR3 nucleotides: TGTGCCAGCAGCATCAGGGACACTGAAGCTTTCTTT. Protein sequence: CASSIRDTEAFF. The chain combines TRBV6-6 with TRBJ1-1; a weak D match, TRBD1 (5 bases). The CDR3 covers 12 residues. Germline V CDR1 and CDR2: MNHNY, SVGAGI (reference sequence). The V and J ends lost 6 bases and 3 bases respectively, with 8 bases between them.

The chain combines TRBV6-1 with TRBJ2-7; TRBD1 matches 7 bases. In germline, CDR1 is MNHNS, CDR2 SASEGT. Trimming at V came to 3 bases and at J to 6 bases, leaving 17 bases not matched to a gene. This CDR3 has 17 residues. CDR3 bases: TGTGCCAGCAGTGACGGGTTAGAGACAGGGAAGACCTCCGAGCAGTACTTC. Protein sequence: CASSDGLETGKTSEQYF.

This clone was detected only a few times. This same CDR3 is encoded by further DNA sequences in the sample. The rearrangement joins TRBV2 to TRBJ1-2; D unclear. This CDR3 region has 12 residues. Deletions cut 4 bases from V and 4 bases from J, with 7 bases between. The germline CDR1 and CDR2 sequences are SNHLY and FYNNEI. The CDR3: CASSGQAYGYTF. The CDR3 region has the DNA TGTGCCAGCAGTGGACAAGCCTATGGCTACACCTTC.

V and J are TRBV5-1 and TRBJ2-5, with TRBD1 matching 7 bases. CDR1 SGHRS and CDR2 YFSETQ come from the germline V gene. The length of the CDR3 is 14 residues. V was pared by 1 base and J by 3 bases, with 3 bases of the junction left unmatched. CDR3 sequence reads: CASSLWDSEETQYF. In nucleotides, the CDR3 is TGCGCCAGCAGCTTGTGGGACAGCGAAGAGACCCAGTACTTC.

The table lists this clone with a few counts. V is TRBV9 and J is TRBJ2-7; 13 bases match TRBD2. The V gene's germline CDR1 is SGDLS and CDR2 YYNGEE. The CDR3 totals 16 residues. V lost 2 bases and J lost 3; bases outside the gene matches: 5. The CDR3 protein is CASSVGTSGKLYEQYF. CDR3 bases: TGTGCCAGCAGCGTGGGGACTAGCGGGAAACTCTACGAGCAGTACTTC.

The V gene is TRBV29-1, the J gene TRBJ1-2; TRBD1 is a possible D gene (5 bases). The CDR3 runs to 14 residues. V gave up 4 bases and J gave up 6 bases, with 18 bases separating them. The germline V gene encodes CDR1 SQVTM and CDR2 ANQGSEA. The CDR3 nucleotides are TGCAGCGTTGGGGTCGGGACTCAACTAGATGGCTACACCTTC. This codes for CSVGVGTQLDGYTF.

This chain connects TRBV13 to TRBJ2-5; 11 nucleotides match TRBD2. The CDR3 contains 17 residues. V shed 4 bases and J 5 bases; nucleotides not matched to a gene: 12. CDR1 is PRHDT and CDR2 is FYEKMQ in the germline V gene (reference sequence). CDR3 amino acids: CASSSALAGVAHETQYF. CDR3 sequence (DNA): TGTGCCAGCAGCTCGGCACTAGCGGGGGTGGCTCACGAGACCCAGTACTTC.

The rearrangement links TRBV5-1 to TRBJ1-5; D is perhaps TRBD1 (5 bases). Trimming removed 4 bases from V and 5 bases from J, with 16 bases in between. Germline V gene sequence: CDR1 SGHRS, CDR2 YFSETQ. This CDR3 comprises 15 residues. CDR3 nucleotides: TGCGCCAGCAGCGCGAGTCCAGGGTGGGATCAGCCCCAGCATTTT. Residues: CASSASPGWDQPQHF.

This chain links TRBV28 with TRBJ1-2, with D possibly TRBD1 on 6 matching bases. Deletions cut 3 bases from V and 4 bases from J, with 15 bases between. CDR3 length equals 15 residues. The germline V gene has CDR1 MDHEN and CDR2 SYDVKM. The CDR3 nucleotides are TGTGCCAGCAGTTTTCCGGGACAATCGATCTATGGCTACACCTTC. This gives the protein CASSFPGQSIYGYTF.

The V and J genes are TRBV4-2 and TRBJ2-2; possible D gene TRBD1, 6 bases. The CDR3 has 18 amino acids. Deletions cut 6 bases from V and 3 bases from J, with 23 bases between. The germline V gene encodes CDR1 LGHNA and CDR2 YNFKEQ. In DNA, the CDR3 is TGTGCCAGCAGACTCCAAGGAGCCCGGGACACTTACACCGGGGAGCTGTTTTTT. Its translation: CASRLQGARDTYTGELFF.

The chain combines TRBV18 with TRBJ2-6, with D hard to call. The germline V gene encodes CDR1 KGHSH and CDR2 LQKENI. The V end was cut by 7 bases, the J end by 1 base, with 5 bases between. This CDR3 contains 13 residues. The CDR3 sequence: CASCSSGANVLTF. The CDR3 nucleotides are TGTGCCAGCTGTTCATCTGGGGCCAACGTCCTGACTTTC.

This clone was observed once. V gene TRBV5-4 combines with J gene TRBJ2-3; 7 bases are shared with TRBD2. V was clipped by 9 bases and J by 5 bases; unmatched bases: 18. The CDR3 is 16 residues long. Germline values: CDR1 SGHNT, CDR2 YYREEE (reference sequence). CDR3 residues: CATQLGRREKGDTQYF. CDR3 bases: TGTGCCACCCAGTTAGGTAGGCGGGAGAAGGGAGATACGCAGTATTTT.

Here the CDR3 DNA reads TGCGCCAGCGCCCGGGGCGGGAGGGATAACGAGCAGTACTTC. Its protein product is CASARGGRDNEQYF. The chain recombines TRBV4-1 with TRBJ2-7; 9 bases are a match to TRBD2. V lost 8 bases and J lost 5; bases outside the gene matches: 10. Germline V CDR1 and CDR2: MGHRA, YSYEKL. CDR3 size: 14 residues.

This chain links TRBV30 with TRBJ2-1, with D possibly matching TRBD1 (6 bases). The germline V gene encodes CDR1 GTSNPN and CDR2 SVGIG (reference sequence). The CDR3 loop spans 11 amino acids. V was clipped by 3 bases and J by 10 bases, with 10 bases between them. The CDR3 nucleotides read TGTGCCTGGAGCCAGGACAGAGAGCAGTTCTTC. Its translation is CAWSQDREQFF.

The gene calls are TRBV4-1 and TRBJ2-5; 9 bases match TRBD1. CDR1 and CDR2 from the germline V gene are MGHRA and YSYEKL. The ends lost 4 bases at V and 14 bases at J; junction bases unmatched: 14. The CDR3 contains 14 residues. As DNA, the CDR3 is TGCGCCAGCAGCCGCGCCGGGTGGGACAGGGCGGAATACTTC. Protein product: CASSRAGWDRAEYF.

The chain links TRBV30 to TRBJ1-1; 7 nucleotides align to TRBD1. The CDR3 is 14 amino acids. Trimming at V came to 4 bases and at J to 0 bases, leaving 5 bases not matched to a gene. Germline V gene data show CDR1 as GTSNPN and CDR2 as SVGIG (reference sequence). CDR3 loop: CAWIRTGVNTEAFF. The CDR3, as DNA: TGTGCCTGGATTAGGACAGGAGTGAACACTGAAGCTTTCTTT.

This sequence joins TRBV19 and TRBJ1-3, with 8 nucleotides matching TRBD1. This CDR3 has 15 residues. Germline lookup yields CDR1 LNHDA and CDR2 SQIVND (reference sequence). V lost 6 bases, J lost 0 bases, and 4 bases stayed unmatched. CDR3 loop: CASRQGDGSGNTIYF. Written as DNA, the CDR3 is TGTGCCAGTAGACAGGGGGACGGCTCTGGAAACACCATATATTTT.

The rearrangement uses TRBV28 and TRBJ2-1; 14 bases match TRBD2. Germline loops: CDR1 MDHEN, CDR2 SYDVKM. The V segment lost 5 bases and the J segment 5 bases; nucleotides outside the gene matches: 5. The CDR3 covers 16 residues. CDR3 residues: CASSLPGLAGDNEQFF. CDR3 bases: TGTGCCAGCAGTCTGCCGGGACTAGCGGGAGACAATGAGCAGTTCTTC. Full variable domain (outside the CDR3, taken from reference TRBV28 and TRBJ2-1): DVKVTQSSRYLVKRTGEKVFLECVQDMDHENMFWYRQDPGLGLRLIYFSYDVKMKEKGDIPEGYSVSREKKERFSLILESASTNQTSMYLCASSLPGLAGDNEQFFGPGTRLTVL.